Below, 17 T cell receptor beta chains from the same sample are listed, as sequenced in a study of shared clonotypes between healthy human individuals. Clones were read by immunoSEQ multiplex PCR, and TCRdb kept only the in-frame ones, dropping some. The sample shows some 1 million clones, about 75% of them seen only once. Source material: memory CD4+ T cells sorted from blood. Regarding subset: CD45RA-negative fraction. These receptor sequences come from a man aged 18-30 years in good health.

The chain is built from TRBV18 and TRBJ2-1; the D is unclear. The germline V gene encodes CDR1 KGHSH and CDR2 LQKENI. V dropped 2 bases and J dropped 12 bases, with 14 bases sitting between them. The CDR3 length is 13 residues. CDR3 in DNA: TGTGCCAGCTCACCAGGTGGAGAATTGTGGCAGTTCTTC. Protein: CASSPGGELWQFF.

This chain uses TRBV5-1 with TRBJ2-4; D may be TRBD1 or TRBD2 (7 bases each). In germline, CDR1 is SGHRS, CDR2 YFSETQ. CDR3 length: 13 residues. Trimming shortened V by 2 bases and J by 11 bases, and 14 bases separated the two germline ends. The CDR3 spells CASSFDREGVQYF. The CDR3 DNA sequence: TGCGCCAGCAGCTTCGACAGGGAGGGAGTTCAGTACTTC.

There are a few counts of this clone. The chain carries TRBV7-9 and TRBJ2-5; D tentatively reads TRBD1 or TRBD2 (6 bases each). The germline gives CDR1 SEHNR, CDR2 FQNEAQ (reference sequence). V lost 1 base and J lost 5, with 11 bases in between. The CDR3 extends over 14 amino acids. Here the CDR3 reads CASSLGGAQETQYF. Written as DNA, the CDR3 is TGTGCCAGCAGCTTAGGGGGGGCGCAGGAGACCCAGTACTTC.

The CDR3 sequence is CAIKGGGSFYEQYF. The CDR3 nucleotides read TGTGCCATCAAAGGCGGGGGCAGCTTCTACGAGCAGTACTTC. The chain uses TRBV10-3 and TRBJ2-7, with a possible D match to TRBD2 (7 bases). Trimming removed 7 bases at V and 3 bases at J, with 16 bases between. Germline loops: CDR1 ENHRY, CDR2 SYGVKD. The CDR3 totals 14 residues.

The gene calls are TRBV6-6 and TRBJ1-1; D gene unclear. Germline CDR1 is MNHNY and CDR2 is SVGAGI (reference sequence). V was pared by 0 bases and J by 1 base, with 6 bases between. The CDR3 covers 14 residues. CDR3 sequence reads: CASSYSQTNTEAFF. The CDR3 DNA sequence: TGTGCCAGCAGTTACTCCCAAACGAACACTGAAGCTTTCTTT.

The chain employs TRBV6-5 and TRBJ1-2, with D hard to call. Trimming removed 2 bases from V and 4 bases from J, with 11 bases in between. This CDR3 is 14 amino acids long. Germline assignment: CDR1 MNHEY and CDR2 SVGAGI. CDR3 sequence: CASSYMRAAYGYTF. The CDR3 DNA sequence: TGTGCCAGCAGTTACATGAGGGCGGCCTATGGCTACACCTTC.

The chain combines TRBV6-6 with TRBJ2-7, with TRBD1 identical over 10 bases. CDR1 is MNHNY, CDR2 SVGAGI, per germline (reference sequence). Trimming removed 0 bases from V and 4 bases from J; junction bases left unmatched: 6. The length of the CDR3 is 16 residues. The CDR3 here is CASSYSRTGGNYEQYF. As DNA, the CDR3 is TGTGCCAGCAGTTACTCCCGGACAGGGGGGAATTACGAGCAGTACTTC.

The V and J genes are TRBV29-1 and TRBJ2-5; TRBD1 or TRBD2 may be the D gene (5 bases each). This CDR3 region has 13 residues. Trimming cost V 8 bases and J 2 bases, with 15 bases left between them. Germline V gives CDR1 SQVTM, CDR2 ANQGSEA. CDR3 DNA: TGCAGCCTCCGTGGGACGCTACAAGAGACCCAGTACTTC. Protein product: CSLRGTLQETQYF.

About this clone: The junction shows a germline mismatch at one end, possibly a read error. The V call is TRBV7-7, the J call TRBJ2-1; 14 nucleotides line up with TRBD2. There are 15 residues in the CDR3. CDR1 is SSHAT, CDR2 FNYEAQ, per germline (reference sequence). CDR3 DNA sequence: TGTGCTAGCAGCCAGACTAGCGGGAGGGACAATGAGCAGTTCTTC. Encoded protein: CASSQTSGRDNEQFF.

A few counts support this clone. The V call is TRBV7-9, the J call TRBJ2-1; maybe TRBD2 (5 bases). The CDR3 length is 14 residues. Germline lookup yields CDR1 SEHNR and CDR2 FQNEAQ (reference sequence). V lost 3 bases and J 8 bases, leaving 14 bases between the germline ends. DNA of the CDR3: TGTGCCAGCAGCTTCCCTTTCCCGAGGGATGAGCAGTTCTTC. Encoded protein: CASSFPFPRDEQFF.

The rearrangement links TRBV7-2 to TRBJ2-3, with 7 bases identical to TRBD2. This CDR3 has 17 amino acids. CDR1 SGHTA and CDR2 FQGNSA come from the germline V gene. The trim removed 1 base at V and 1 base at J, leaving 8 bases unmatched. CDR3 loop: CASSLGVVRGGTDTQYF. The CDR3 DNA sequence: TGTGCCAGCAGCTTAGGAGTGGTACGGGGGGGCACAGATACGCAGTATTTT.

The rearrangement links TRBV5-1 to TRBJ2-7, with 10 bases lining up with TRBD1. The V segment lost 4 bases and the J segment 0 bases; nucleotides outside the gene matches: 13. CDR3 size: 18 residues. Germline CDR1 SGHRS, CDR2 YFSETQ. The CDR3 nucleotides are TGCGCCAGCAGCCTAAACCCAGGGCGACAGGGGGCCTCCTACGAGCAGTACTTC. Its translation is CASSLNPGRQGASYEQYF.

This chain joins TRBV30 and TRBJ1-1; TRBD1 is a possible D gene (6 bases). V lost 3 bases to trimming and J lost 0 bases, with 20 bases between them. CDR3 length equals 17 residues. The germline V gene encodes CDR1 GTSNPN and CDR2 SVGIG (reference sequence). The DNA of the CDR3 is TGTGCCTGGAGCAAGGGGGGGTTCTTGGGCATGAACACTGAAGCTTTCTTT. It is translated as CAWSKGGFLGMNTEAFF.

This chain links TRBV19 with TRBJ2-7; 13 nucleotides agree with TRBD2. Germline V lookup: CDR1 LNHDA, CDR2 SQIVND (reference sequence). The CDR3 loop spans 17 amino acids. V lost 1 base, J lost 5 bases, and 8 bases stayed unmatched. CDR3 residues: CASSIVLPGLAGNEQYF. In DNA, the CDR3 is TGTGCCAGTAGTATAGTTCTCCCGGGACTAGCGGGAAACGAGCAGTACTTC.

The chain employs TRBV19 and TRBJ2-4; D might be TRBD1 (6 bases). Germline V gene data show CDR1 as LNHDA and CDR2 as SQIVND (reference sequence). V dropped 9 bases and J dropped 8 bases, with 17 bases sitting between them. The CDR3 has 13 residues. Here the CDR3 reads CASKRTVEDIQYF. As DNA, the CDR3 is TGTGCCAGCAAGCGGACAGTGGAAGACATTCAGTACTTC.

This clone was seen at least ten times. This sequence joins TRBV6-1 and TRBJ2-2; the D gene is possibly TRBD2 (5 bases). V was shortened by 6 bases and J by 0 bases, with 11 bases between the two germline ends. The CDR3 has 15 amino acids. The V gene's germline CDR1 is MNHNS and CDR2 SASEGT. CDR3 coding DNA: TGTGCCAGCAGAGCGGCGCCTTCGAACACCGGGGAGCTGTTTTTT. Amino acid sequence: CASRAAPSNTGELFF.

This chain uses TRBV28 with TRBJ2-3; possibly TRBD2 for D (6 bases). Germline loops: CDR1 MDHEN, CDR2 SYDVKM. This CDR3 has 14 residues. V lost 7 bases to trimming and J lost 4 bases, with 15 bases between them. CDR3 sequence reads: CASTPHGGADTQYF. CDR3 in DNA: TGTGCCAGCACCCCGCACGGGGGTGCAGATACGCAGTATTTT.